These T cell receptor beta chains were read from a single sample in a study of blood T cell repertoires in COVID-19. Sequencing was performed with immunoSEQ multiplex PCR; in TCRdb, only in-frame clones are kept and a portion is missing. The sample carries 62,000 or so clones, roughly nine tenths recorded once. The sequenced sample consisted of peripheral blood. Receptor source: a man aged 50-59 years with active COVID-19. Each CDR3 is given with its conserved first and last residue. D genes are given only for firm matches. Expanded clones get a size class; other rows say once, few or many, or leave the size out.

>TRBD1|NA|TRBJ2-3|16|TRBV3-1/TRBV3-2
CASSQSGQAITDTQYF
TGTGCCAGCAGCCAATCGGGACAGGCGATCACAGATACGCAGTATTTT
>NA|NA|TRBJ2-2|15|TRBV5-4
CASRSGISGTGELFF
TGTGCCAGCAGATCGGGGATTTCCGGGACCGGGGAGCTGTTTTTT
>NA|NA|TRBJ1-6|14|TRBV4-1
CASSPSRYNSPLHF
TGCGCCAGCAGCCCAAGCCGGTATAATTCACCCCTCCACTTT
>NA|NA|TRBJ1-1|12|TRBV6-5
CASRQTDSLFLF
TGTGCCAGCAGACAAACGGACAGTCTCTTCCTCTTT
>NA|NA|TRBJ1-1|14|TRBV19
CASSIRSLNTEAFF
TGTGCCAGTAGTATTAGGAGCCTAAACACTGAAGCTTTCTTT
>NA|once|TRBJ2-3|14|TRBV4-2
CASSPQTGPDTQYF
TGTGCCAGCAGCCCCCAAACAGGCCCAGATACGCAGTATTTT
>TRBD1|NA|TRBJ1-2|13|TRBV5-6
CASSYRQGDGYTF
TGTGCCAGCAGCTATCGACAGGGAGATGGCTACACCTTC
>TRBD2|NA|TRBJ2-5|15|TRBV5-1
CASSWVTSEEETQYF
TGCGCCAGCAGCTGGGTGACTAGCGAGGAGGAGACCCAGTACTTC
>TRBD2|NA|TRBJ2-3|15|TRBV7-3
CASSPTSGGSDTQYF
TGTGCCAGCAGTCCTACTAGCGGGGGCTCAGATACGCAGTATTTT
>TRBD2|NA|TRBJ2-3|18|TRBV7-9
CASRPGLGVRPGTDTQYF
TGTGCCAGCAGACCCGGACTAGGGGTACGACCGGGTACAGATACGCAGTATTTT
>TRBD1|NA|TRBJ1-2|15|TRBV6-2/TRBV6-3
CASSDPGQGIYGYTF
TGTGCCAGCAGCGACCCGGGACAGGGGATCTATGGCTACACCTTC
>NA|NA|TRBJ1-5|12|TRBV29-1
CSAAWGNQPQHF
TGCAGCGCAGCGTGGGGCAATCAGCCCCAGCATTTT
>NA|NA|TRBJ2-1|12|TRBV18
CASSPLRNEQFF
TGTGCCAGCTCACCACTCAGGAATGAGCAGTTCTTC
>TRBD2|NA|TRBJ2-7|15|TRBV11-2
CASSVSGSRGYEQYF
TGTGCCAGCAGCGTTAGCGGGTCCCGTGGGTACGAGCAGTACTTC
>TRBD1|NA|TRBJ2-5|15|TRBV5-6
CASSLWDRDQETQYF
TGTGCCAGCAGCTTGTGGGACAGGGACCAAGAGACCCAGTACTTC
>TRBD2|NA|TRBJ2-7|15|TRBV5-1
CASSLGLAGGPEQYF
TGCGCCAGCAGCCTGGGACTAGCGGGGGGCCCCGAGCAGTACTTC
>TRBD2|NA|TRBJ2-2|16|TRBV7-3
CASSLRGRGESGELFF
TGTGCCAGCAGCTTGCGGGGGAGAGGAGAAAGCGGGGAGCTGTTTTTT
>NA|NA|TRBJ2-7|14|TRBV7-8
CASSPVVDPYEQYF
TGTGCCAGCAGCCCTGTGGTAGATCCCTACGAGCAGTACTTC
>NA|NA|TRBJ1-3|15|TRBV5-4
CASSSGGGPGNTIYF
TGTGCCAGCAGCTCTGGCGGGGGGCCTGGAAACACCATATATTTT
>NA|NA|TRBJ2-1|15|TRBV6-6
CESRGIPPSYNEQFF
TGTGAGAGCCGGGGGATCCCTCCCTCCTACAATGAGCAGTTCTTC
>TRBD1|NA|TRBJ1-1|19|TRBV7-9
CASSLPKDRGGYFSTEAFF
TGTGCCAGCAGCCTCCCAAAAGACAGGGGAGGATATTTTTCCACTGAAGCTTTCTTT
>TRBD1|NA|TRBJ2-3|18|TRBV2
CASSEDPGGGWATDTQYF
TGTGCCAGCAGTGAAGATCCAGGGGGCGGATGGGCCACAGATACGCAGTATTTT